This T cell receptor beta chain derives from a study of cytomegalovirus exposure and HLA in healthy donors (dated by TCRdb to about 2017). About the study as a whole: An earlier analysis of some 550 of the donors reported more than 250 Gb of sequence data and roughly 110 million unique TCR beta sequences from roughly 180 million T cells. An early release covering around 630 HLA-typed donors comprised about 310 gigabases of sequencing data and around 80 million unique TCR sequences. Of the approximately 400 genotyped donors, 81% were placed in the genetic ancestry cluster associated with self-reported Caucasian donors. The study was designed to test whether signatures of past pathogen exposure could be identified by cataloging public T cell receptors. The T cell repertoires of several hundred subjects were profiled by immunosequencing and related to cytomegalovirus serostatus. In addition to the first cohort of 650 to 750 subjects, a separate validation cohort of approximately 130 different subjects was used. To predict cytomegalovirus infection status, the study combined high-throughput TCR immunosequencing, statistical association of individual TCRs with disease status, and machine learning. In a later analysis, previously published TCR beta repertoires from 550 to 750 donors were re-analyzed and high-resolution HLA genotyping was added so that TCR occurrence patterns could be studied. Rather than using new phenotypic data, the later analysis identified candidate immune exposures from TCR beta sequences and from how often those sequences occurred across donors. An earlier analysis of some 500 of the donors applied high-throughput TCR beta sequencing to assess whether each TCR beta V gene segment acted as functional or pseudogenic. Donor age, sex, ethnicity and CMV serostatus were compiled together with the repertoire data. A later genetic analysis took genome-wide SNP genotypes for about 55% of the 666 donors and used that subset as a discovery cohort. Every discovery cohort repertoire had been produced on one sequencing platform. HLA typing included class I and class II loci at four-digit resolution. The number of donors typed differed by locus, with about 629-640 for A, B, C, DRB1 and DQB1, around 500 for DQA1, 606 for DPA1, and some 440 for DPB1. Several DR-DQ haplotypes were handled as single units for association and clustering because linkage in the cohort was strong. Among around 400 genotyped donors of the cohort, an average of around 240,000 unique TCR beta nucleotide sequences was sequenced per donor, of which about 19% were non-productive.

On this clone itself: Its binding antigen is unknown. No base quality values were provided; no much bigger clone lies one nucleotide off.

The cohort comprised fewer than 700 healthy bone marrow donors. At the time of sampling, all cohort members were nominally healthy, though unrecorded immune exposures were likely present. The donor tested CMV seropositive, placing the donor among the approximately 310 seropositive members of the cohort. A peripheral blood sample was collected from each donor, and TCR beta sequencing was performed on peripheral blood mononuclear cells. Genomic DNA extraction from the blood cell samples was performed with the Qiagen DNeasy Blood Extraction Kit. Overall study results and their limits: Several of the top co-occurrence clusters appeared to be linked to parvovirus B19, influenza, CMV and Epstein-Barr virus, according to a later analysis. In a later analysis, HLA-associated TCR beta chains were found to be more clonally expanded and to have lower generation probabilities than equally common non-associated chains. The 87-base-pair reads could not distinguish some IMGT-functional V segments, including TRBV6-2 and TRBV6-3, so those segments were excluded. Assigning TCR associations to individual alleles was difficult when HLA alleles, especially DR and DQ, strongly co-occurred. Because some donors lacked HLA typing at each locus, the association tests relied only on the typed subset. The sequencing pipeline was judged likely to have produced a cluster of highly shared sequence variants as a technical artifact. A further reported finding was that TCR beta sequences accurately predicted the HLA-A and HLA-B alleles for most subjects in the first cohort. According to a later analysis, TCR association rates differed among HLA loci, with DRB1 alleles showing the most associated TCRs and HLA-C alleles showing the fewest. In both the original and validation cohorts, the classifier was reported to diagnose cytomegalovirus status with high specificity and sensitivity. Correlated functional status among segregating V segments might be attributable to linkage disequilibrium, but an unknown experimental factor could not be ruled out. Only TCR beta chains were sequenced in this cohort, and the absence of alpha or paired-chain data limited detectable features. A few of the identified cytomegalovirus-associated TCR beta chains were confirmed in vitro to be specific for cytomegalovirus antigens. According to a later genetic analysis, donors in an Asian-associated ancestry cluster had fewer N-insertions in productive TCRs than the approximately 700-donor mean. An earlier analysis of approximately 500 of the donors showed that most TCR beta V segments appeared in productive rearrangements either about 87% or about 30% of the time, which broadly matched IMGT annotations. A later analysis found that most CMV-associated TCR beta chains appeared HLA-restricted, with HLA associations seemingly driven largely by CMV exposure. A total of 164 TCR beta chains were listed by the study as associated with cytomegalovirus. Presence/absence analyses assumed roughly uniform sequencing depth across donors, an assumption that may not hold. The earlier analysis of approximately 590 of the donors excluded roughly 17 rarely observed V segments, including chromosome 9 orphons, because counts were too low. While some public TCRs were present in many individuals, most TCR sequences turned up only very rarely across donors. An association between a missense DCLRE1C variant and V-gene and J-gene trimming of TCR beta chains was found in a later genetic analysis and replicated in an independent cohort. It was suggested by the authors that the approach could potentially be generalized to other disease states and immunological phenotypes. In a later analysis, some 17,000 TCR beta sequences were associated with specific HLA alleles at a false discovery rate of 0.05. The only immune exposure information available for the cohort was CMV serostatus.

Library method: the immunoSEQ multiplex PCR assay. For the multiplex PCR, a mixture combining 60 forward primers for TCR Vbeta segments and 13 reverse primers for TCR Jbeta segments was used. The CDR3 region of rearranged TCR beta genes was amplified from genomic DNA with a multiplex PCR assay. On the Illumina HiSeq System, the amplified TCR beta libraries were sequenced as 87-base-pair reads. The source study handled its data this way. A later analysis counted tens of millions of unique TCR beta chains across the 666 repertoires, and approximately 11 million of these chains were shared by at least two donors. Raw reads were error-corrected and collapsed into unique sequences with a nearest-neighbor algorithm that merged closely related sequences to remove PCR and sequencing errors. To assign V, D and J gene segments, CDR3 sequences were aligned to IMGT reference sequences. Each retained sequence needed at least a six-nucleotide match to both a V gene segment and a J gene segment. A rearrangement was called productive if the CDR3 had no stop codons and remained in frame with V and J, and every other rearrangement was called non-productive. CDR3 was defined by IMGT convention, running from the second conserved V-encoded cysteine to the conserved J-encoded phenylalanine. The earlier analysis of about 500 of the donors excluded sequences that lacked an unambiguous match to a single V gene segment. An earlier analysis of 550 to 650 of the donors classified V segments as functional when productive rearrangements were above 56.7% and as segregating when the standard deviation between donors was above 5%. A statistical classification framework was developed to diagnose cytomegalovirus status using the catalog of TCR beta chain sequences. A later analysis assigned V and J genes by comparing TCR nucleotide sequences with IMGT/GENE-DB human TR gene sequences. A later analysis assigned CDR3 sequences and most-parsimonious VDJ recombination scenarios with the TCRdist pipeline. In a later analysis, each TCR beta chain was defined by its CDR3 amino acid sequence together with its V-gene family, and reads lacking a unique V-gene family were excluded. A later analysis removed 550 to 700 highly shared, low-generation-probability nucleotide sequences to deal with suspected cross-contamination and a sequencing artifact. For each public chain, a later analysis derived a clonal expansion index from normalized ranks of inferred template counts within each repertoire. In a later analysis, generation probabilities were computed with a VDJ recombination model fitted to out-of-frame rearrangements, and the resulting probabilities were checked against IGoR. In a later analysis, TCR-TCR, TCR-HLA and TCR-CMV co-occurrence was scored with hypergeometric tests, and a repertoire-size bias correction was applied to TCR pairs. To estimate false discovery rates, a later analysis permuted the HLA or CMV assignments 20 times. In a later analysis, co-occurring TCRs were grouped using DBSCAN, with TCRdist sequence similarity added in when clustering inside HLA-allele-positive subsets. Repertoires with fewer than 30,000 or more than 120,000 public chains were left out of co-occurrence clustering, as were five repertoires with anomalous nucleotide sharing. This immuneACCESS table, as held by TCRdb, lists in-frame sequences with V and J called but not all clones. Of the missing ones, under half trace to an unresolved V gene in checked studies; the others have no known cause. That table furnishes V, J and clone size, whereas the DNA furnished D and trimming. This sample lists roughly 160,000 clones; around 73% were detected once. Under 5.5% of the sample rests with the top ten.

Taken from cysteine to phenylalanine, the CDR3 has 16 residues. Only CDR3 DNA is held: 48 bases, read in frame from base 1. The CDR1 and CDR2 encoded by the germline V gene (reference sequence) are SGHNT and YYREEE. Unmatched junction bases come to 8, with V trimmed by 4 bases and J by 4 bases. The V and J genes are TRBV5-4 and TRBJ2-2; 9 central nucleotides agree with TRBD1. Sequencing was done on a sample of PBMCs. The sequence was collected from a woman aged 18-29 years in good health and CMV-seropositive. The CDR3 is CASSPPGQGRTGELFF. The DNA sequence is given as TGTGCCAGCAGCCCTCCCGGACAGGGGCGCACCGGGGAGCTGTTTTTT. This CDR3, with the reference TRBV5-4 and TRBJ2-2 proteins standing in past its ends, gives the full variable domain ETGVTQSPTHLIKTRGQQVTLRCSSQSGHNTVSWYQQALGQGPQFIFQYYREEENGRGNFPPRFSGLQFPNYSSELNVNALELDDSALYLCASSPPGQGRTGELFFGEGSRLTVL.